The present T cell receptor beta chain was sequenced within a study of T cells in women clearing cervical HPV infection. The length of the CDR3 is 14 residues. Germline CDR1 reads SEHNR; CDR2 reads FQNEAQ (reference sequence). Note on this clone: The DNA ends 3 residues before the CDR3 does, and the rest of the CDR3 is filled in from the germline J gene.

Genomic DNA, averaging roughly 1,200 ng per sample, yielded TCR beta CDR3 via immunoSEQ. Libraries were prepared by immunoSEQ multiplex PCR; TCRdb keeps only in-frame clonotypes and omits some of them. The listing contains around 30,000 clones. The sample comprised blood buffy coat. This chain uses TRBV7-9 with TRBJ1-2, with unresolved D. This sequence originates from a woman aged 18-69 years with a cervical HPV16 infection that either progressed to CIN3+ or cleared (not recorded which). CDR3 DNA (partial): TGTGCCAGCAGCTTAGCGGAGTTAAACTACGAC. It specifies CASSLAELNYD. In full, the CDR3 reads CASSLAELNYDYTF.